Described below is a single T cell receptor (beta chain) sequence and its context. Per germline, CDR1 SGHRS and CDR2 YFSETQ. The V segment lost 0 bases and the J segment 4 bases; nucleotides outside the gene matches: 6. The CDR3 is 17 amino acids. The data were taken from a study of control samples from healthy donors and cancer patients. Profiling relied on immunoSEQ multiplex PCR, and the TCRdb table lists in-frame clones only, not all of them. This sample yields over 70,000 clones, of which roughly nine tenths are seen a single time; about 8.6% belongs to the top ten. The receptor was derived from a woman aged 50 to 65 with colorectal cancer. The chain employs TRBV5-1 and TRBJ2-3; 12 nucleotides align to TRBD2. Material for sequencing was PBMCs. CDR3 in DNA: TGCGCCAGCAGCTTGGGCCTGACTAGCGGGGGCGCAGATACGCAGTATTTT. Translation gives CASSLGLTSGGADTQYF.